The TCR beta chain under discussion was sequenced for a study of CD8 T cells in Susac syndrome. Overall study context: At the time of blood draw, patients with Susac syndrome were therapy-naive, receiving corticosteroids, or receiving intravenous immunoglobulin alone.

This clonotype was counted between two and nine times. CDR3 length: 13 residues. Germline V gene data show CDR1 as SQVTM and CDR2 as ANQGSEA. The V gene end was trimmed by 4 bases and the J gene end by 4 bases; junction bases not matched to a gene: 6. Reverse transcription of about 0.5 to 1 ug RNA was performed with random hexamers. An immunoSEQ multiplex PCR generated amplified TCR beta CDR3 products spanning 54 Vbeta and 13 Jbeta. TCRdb independently ran MiXCR on the immunoSEQ multiplex PCR reads; one entry per CDR3 protein. Here the sample spans 95,000 to 150,000 distinct CDR3 sequences, roughly 94% being singletons. The Susac syndrome patients fit the recently defined diagnostic criteria for definite or probable disease. TEMRA cells underwent FACS enrichment and CD8+ and CD4+ T cells underwent negative isolation.

The chain uses TRBV29-1 and TRBJ1-2; 7 bases agree with TRBD1. The receptor was derived from a human donor with Susac syndrome. What was sequenced was CD8+ T cells from PBMCs. CDR3 DNA sequence: TGCAGCGTTGTAGACAGGGACCCCTATGGCTACACCTTC. Amino acids: CSVVDRDPYGYTF.